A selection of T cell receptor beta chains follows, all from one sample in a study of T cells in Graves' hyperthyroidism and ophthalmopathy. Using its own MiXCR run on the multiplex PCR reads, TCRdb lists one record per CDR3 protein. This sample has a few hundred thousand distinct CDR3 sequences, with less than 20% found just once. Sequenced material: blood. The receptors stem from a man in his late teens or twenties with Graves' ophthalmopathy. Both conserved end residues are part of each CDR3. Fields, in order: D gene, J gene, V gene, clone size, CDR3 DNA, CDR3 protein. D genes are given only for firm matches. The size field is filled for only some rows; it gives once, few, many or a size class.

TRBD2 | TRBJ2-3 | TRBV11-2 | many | TGTGCCAGCAGATCGTGGACTAGTGACGATACGCAGTATTTT | CASRSWTSDDTQYF
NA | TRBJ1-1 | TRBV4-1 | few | TGCGCCAGCAGCCAAGTGGCGGACATGAACACTGAAGCTTTCTTT | CASSQVADMNTEAFF
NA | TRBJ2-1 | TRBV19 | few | TGTGCCAGTAGTCAACAGGCCTACAATGAGCAGTTCTTC | CASSQQAYNEQFF
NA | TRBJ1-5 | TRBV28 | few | TGTGCCAGCAGTCCCCCCCTACCCCCCCCCCAGCATTTT | CASSPPLPPPQHF
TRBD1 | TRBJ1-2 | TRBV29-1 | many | TGCAGCGCTTGGGCCGGGGACAGGGGAGACTATGGCTACACCTTC | CSAWAGDRGDYGYTF
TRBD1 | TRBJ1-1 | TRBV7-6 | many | TGTGCCAGCAGCTCCACCGGGACAGGGACCACTGAAGCTTTCTTT | CASSSTGTGTTEAFF
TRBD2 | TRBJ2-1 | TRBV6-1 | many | TGTGCCAGCAGTGTAGCGGGGGGGCGGAATGAGCAGTTCTTC | CASSVAGGRNEQFF
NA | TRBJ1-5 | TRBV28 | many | TGTGCCAGCACTACAGAAGACAGCAATCAGCCCCAGCATTTT | CASTTEDSNQPQHF
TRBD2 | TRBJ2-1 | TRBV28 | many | TGTGCCAGCAGCGAGCGGGAGGGCCCGAACAATGAGCAGTTCTTC | CASSEREGPNNEQFF
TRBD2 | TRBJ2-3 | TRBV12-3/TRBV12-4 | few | TGTGCCAGCAGACCGAGCGGGGGGGCTGGAGATACGCAGTATTTT | CASRPSGGAGDTQYF
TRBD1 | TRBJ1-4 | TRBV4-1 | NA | TGCGCCAGCAGCCAGCCGGGACAGAGAAAACTGTTTTTT | CASSQPGQRKLFF
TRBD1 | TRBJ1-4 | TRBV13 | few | TGTGCCAGCAGCGCCCGAGACAGGGGGCTTGGGCACGAAAAACTGTTTTTT | CASSARDRGLGHEKLFF
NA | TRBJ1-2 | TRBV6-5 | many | TGTGCCAGCAGTTACTCAGCCCAGGGAAAATATGGCTACACCTTC | CASSYSAQGKYGYTF
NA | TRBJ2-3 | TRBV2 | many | TGTGCCAGCAGCAGAGGACAAAACACAGATACGCAGTATTTT | CASSRGQNTDTQYF
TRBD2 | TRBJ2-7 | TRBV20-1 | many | TGCAGTGCTAGAGTGGAGCGGGAGTCCTACGAGCAGTACTTC | CSARVERESYEQYF
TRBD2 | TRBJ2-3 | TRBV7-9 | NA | TGTGCCAGCAGCCGGACTAGCGGTAAGGGGTCAGATACGCAGTATTTT | CASSRTSGKGSDTQYF
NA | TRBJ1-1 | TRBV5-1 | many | TGCGCCAGCAGCTCCGGGGCCCCCACTGAAGCTTTCTTT | CASSSGAPTEAFF
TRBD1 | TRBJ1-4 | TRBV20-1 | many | TGCAGTGCTACGGGACAGAGTAATGAAAAACTGTTTTTT | CSATGQSNEKLFF
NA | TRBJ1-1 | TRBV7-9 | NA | TGTGCCAGCACCTCGGGAGTTGAAGCTTTCTTT | CASTSGVEAFF
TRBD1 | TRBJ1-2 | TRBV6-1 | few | TGTGCCAGCACACAGGGGGTAGGACACTATGGCTACACCTTC | CASTQGVGHYGYTF
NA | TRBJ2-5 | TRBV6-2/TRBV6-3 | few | TGTGCCACACGACAGGCCCAAGAGACCCAGTACTTC | CATRQAQETQYF
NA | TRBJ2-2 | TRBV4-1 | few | TGCGCCAGCAGCCAAGATAACGAGTGGACCGGGGAGCTGTTTTTT | CASSQDNEWTGELFF
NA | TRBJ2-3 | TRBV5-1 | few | TGCGCCAGCAAAGGTAGCGTTCGTCTAGATACGCAGTATTTT | CASKGSVRLDTQYF
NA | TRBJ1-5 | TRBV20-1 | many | TGCAGTGCTAGAGATTTGGCAGGGGAGGCGTATGGCAATCAGCCCCAGCATTTT | CSARDLAGEAYGNQPQHF
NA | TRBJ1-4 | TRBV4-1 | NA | TGCGCCAGCAGCCAAGATCCGAGGGGGGGGGAAAAACTGTTTTTT | CASSQDPRGGEKLFF
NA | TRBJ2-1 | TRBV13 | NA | TGTGCCAGCAGCTTAGGAACGGGGGCAAGGTACAATGAGCAGTTCTTC | CASSLGTGARYNEQFF
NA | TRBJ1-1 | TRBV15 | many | TGTGCCACCAGCACCTGGGGACGAGAGAACACTGAAGCTTTCTTT | CATSTWGRENTEAFF
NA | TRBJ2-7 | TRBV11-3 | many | TGTGCCAGCAGCGCAGGCTACGAGCAGTACTTC | CASSAGYEQYF
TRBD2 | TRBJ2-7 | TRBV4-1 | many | TGCGCCAGCAGCCAAGTCATAGCGGGGGTCTACGAGCAGTACTTC | CASSQVIAGVYEQYF
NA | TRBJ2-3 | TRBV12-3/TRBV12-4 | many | TGTGCCAGCAGTTTTGGTGTGGACACGCAGTATTTT | CASSFGVDTQYF
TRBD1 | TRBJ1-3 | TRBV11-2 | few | TGTGCCAGCAGCTCCCTCAGGGGGCCTGGAAACACCATATATTTT | CASSSLRGPGNTIYF
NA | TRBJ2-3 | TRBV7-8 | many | TGTGCCAGCAGCTTAGCCGTCGGCCCCGTCACGCAGTATTTT | CASSLAVGPVTQYF
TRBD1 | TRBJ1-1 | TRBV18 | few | TGTGCCAGCTCACTCGGGACAGTAGATGCTCGGAACACTGAAGCTTTCTTT | CASSLGTVDARNTEAFF
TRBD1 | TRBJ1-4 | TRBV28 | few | TGTGCCAGCAGTCCCCGACAGGGCCTTAATGAAAAACTGTTTTTT | CASSPRQGLNEKLFF
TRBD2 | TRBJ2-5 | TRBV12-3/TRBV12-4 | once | TGTGCCAGCAGTTTAGCCTCCGGGACTAGCGGGGGATCGGAGGACTTC | CASSLASGTSGGSEDF
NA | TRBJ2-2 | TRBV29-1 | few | TGCAGCGTTGTAGCAGACGCGAACACCGGGGAGCTGTTTTTT | CSVVADANTGELFF
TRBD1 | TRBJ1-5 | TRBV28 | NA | TGTGCCAGCAGCCCACGGACAGGTCGAAGCAATCAGCCCCAGCATTTT | CASSPRTGRSNQPQHF
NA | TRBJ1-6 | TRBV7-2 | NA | TGTGCCACCCCAGTTCGGCAGGGTAATTCACCCCTCCACTTT | CATPVRQGNSPLHF
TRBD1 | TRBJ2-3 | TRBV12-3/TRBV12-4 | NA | TGTGCCAGCAGAAAAGGACAGGGGACCACAGATACGCAGTATTTT | CASRKGQGTTDTQYF
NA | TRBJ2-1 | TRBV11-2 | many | TGTGCCAGCAGGTCTAGATATGGGGGCGCGGTAGTCAATGAGCAGTTCTTC | CASRSRYGGAVVNEQFF
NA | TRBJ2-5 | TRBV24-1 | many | TGTGCCACCAGTGATCGGACCCCGACCGAAGAGACCCAGTACTTC | CATSDRTPTEETQYF
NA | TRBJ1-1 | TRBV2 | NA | TGTGCCAGCAGTGCCCCGGACAGCTTGAACACTGAAGCTTTCTTT | CASSAPDSLNTEAFF
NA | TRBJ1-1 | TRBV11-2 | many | TGTGCCAGCAGCCTCCGCGACGGGAACACTGAAGCTTTCTTT | CASSLRDGNTEAFF